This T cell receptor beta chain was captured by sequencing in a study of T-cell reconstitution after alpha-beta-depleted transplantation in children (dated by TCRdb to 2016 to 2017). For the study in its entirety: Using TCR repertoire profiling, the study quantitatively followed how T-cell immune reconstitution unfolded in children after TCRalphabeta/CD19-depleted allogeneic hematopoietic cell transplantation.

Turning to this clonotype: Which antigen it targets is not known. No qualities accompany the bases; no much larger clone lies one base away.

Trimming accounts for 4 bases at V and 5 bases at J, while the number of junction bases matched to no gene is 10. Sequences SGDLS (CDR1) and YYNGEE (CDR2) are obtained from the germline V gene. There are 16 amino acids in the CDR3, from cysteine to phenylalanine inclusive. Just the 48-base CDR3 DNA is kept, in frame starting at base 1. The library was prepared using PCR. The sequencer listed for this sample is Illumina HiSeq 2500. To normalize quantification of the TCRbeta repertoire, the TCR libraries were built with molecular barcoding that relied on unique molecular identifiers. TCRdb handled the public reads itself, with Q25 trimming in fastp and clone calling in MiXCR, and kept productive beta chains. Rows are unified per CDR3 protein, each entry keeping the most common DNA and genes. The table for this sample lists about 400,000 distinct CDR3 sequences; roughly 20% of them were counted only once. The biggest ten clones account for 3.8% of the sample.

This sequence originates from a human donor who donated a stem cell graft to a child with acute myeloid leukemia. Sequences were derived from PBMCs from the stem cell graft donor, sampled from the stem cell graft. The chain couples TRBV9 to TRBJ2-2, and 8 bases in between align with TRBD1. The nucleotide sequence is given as TGTGCCAGCAGCTTCGGGACAGGAGTTGATACCGGGGAGCTGTTTTTT. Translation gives CASSFGTGVDTGELFF.